These T cell receptor beta chains were read from a single sample in a study of cytomegalovirus exposure and HLA in healthy donors. Using immunoSEQ multiplex PCR, the repertoire was profiled, and TCRdb retains in-frame clones only, with some absent. The data hold 110,000 or so clones, with 65% to 80% observed a single time. The sequencing sample was made of PBMCs. The receptors derive from a middle-aged woman in good health and CMV-seropositive. Both conserved end residues are part of each CDR3. A D gene is named only where the DNA matches it firmly. Clone size is not always given. Where it is, it says once, few, many or a class for expanded clones.

few	TRBV25-1	NA	TRBJ2-7	CASRQVYEQYF	TGTGCCAGCCGACAGGTTTACGAGCAGTACTTC
NA	TRBV5-6	TRBD2	TRBJ2-1	CASSTLGGPNEQFF	TGTGCCAGCAGCACCCTGGGAGGGCCCAATGAGCAGTTCTTC
NA	TRBV2	NA	TRBJ1-3	CASSRVGPRGGNTIYF	TGTGCCAGCAGTCGAGTAGGGCCCCGAGGGGGAAACACCATATATTTT
once	TRBV9	NA	TRBJ1-2	CASSVDQGRGYGYTF	TGTGCCAGCAGCGTAGATCAGGGCCGAGGCTATGGCTACACCTTC
NA	TRBV5-1	TRBD1	TRBJ1-2	CASSSSGTGTYGYTF	TGCGCCAGCAGCTCTTCCGGGACAGGGACCTATGGCTACACCTTC
NA	TRBV4-3	NA	TRBJ2-2	CASSQEGDAGGELFF	TGCGCCAGCAGCCAAGAAGGAGATGCGGGCGGGGAGCTGTTTTTT
once	TRBV29-1	NA	TRBJ1-2	CSVELQGDYGYTF	TGCAGCGTTGAATTACAGGGAGACTATGGCTACACCTTC
NA	TRBV5-1	NA	TRBJ1-4	CASSLAGDSPSRKLFF	TGCGCCAGCAGCTTGGCCGGCGACAGCCCCTCGAGAAAACTGTTTTTT
NA	TRBV6-6	TRBD1	TRBJ2-7	CASSSGTGGVSYEQYF	TGTGCCAGCAGTTCCGGGACAGGGGGGGTCTCCTACGAGCAGTACTTC
NA	TRBV7-9	TRBD2	TRBJ2-2	CASSSTLAANTGELFF	TGTGCCAGCAGCTCAACACTAGCGGCTAACACCGGGGAGCTGTTTTTT
NA	TRBV5-8	NA	TRBJ2-1	CASSLDLRDNEQFF	TGTGCCAGCAGCTTGGACTTGAGGGACAATGAGCAGTTCTTC
NA	TRBV4-3	TRBD1	TRBJ1-1	CASSQEIRDRDTEAFF	TGCGCCAGCAGCCAAGAGATCCGGGACAGGGACACTGAAGCTTTCTTT
once	TRBV18	NA	TRBJ2-6	CASSPRSSGANVLTF	TGTGCCAGCTCACCACGGAGCTCTGGGGCCAACGTCCTGACTTTC
NA	TRBV5-1	TRBD1	TRBJ1-2	CASSLSGQGNYGYTF	TGCGCCAGCAGCCTGTCGGGACAGGGGAATTATGGCTACACCTTC
NA	TRBV27	NA	TRBJ2-3	CASSFGPGNTDTQYF	TGTGCCAGCAGTTTTGGTCCAGGGAACACAGATACGCAGTATTTT
NA	TRBV5-1	NA	TRBJ1-1	CASSLERLRETASIWLAFF	TGCGCCAGCAGCTTGGAGCGATTGCGGGAGACTGCGTCCATTTGGTTGGCTTTCTTT
few	TRBV5-1	NA	TRBJ2-5	CASGPQGLLETQYF	TGCGCCAGTGGACCTCAGGGTTTATTAGAGACCCAGTACTTC
NA	TRBV11-2	NA	TRBJ2-1	CASSPGLDYNEQFF	TGTGCCAGCAGCCCCGGACTGGACTACAATGAGCAGTTCTTC
once	TRBV7-8	NA	TRBJ2-1	CASSLTHEQFF	TGTGCCAGCAGCTTGACACATGAGCAGTTCTTC
NA	TRBV29-1	NA	TRBJ2-2	CSVSDRNTGELFF	TGCAGCGTTTCCGACAGAAACACCGGGGAGCTGTTTTTT
NA	TRBV2	NA	TRBJ2-7	CASSENTRSYEQYF	TGTGCCAGCAGTGAAAATACGCGGTCGTACGAGCAGTACTTC
few	TRBV18	NA	TRBJ1-1	CASSPLEGHSNTEAFF	TGTGCCAGCTCACCACTTGAGGGACACTCGAACACTGAAGCTTTCTTT
NA	TRBV7-3	NA	TRBJ2-1	CASSLSISDYNEQFF	TGTGCCAGCAGCTTAAGCATTAGCGACTACAATGAGCAGTTCTTC
once	TRBV7-9	NA	TRBJ1-4	CASTSTGEEKLFF	TGTGCCAGCACTTCAACAGGAGAAGAAAAACTGTTTTTT
NA	TRBV28	NA	TRBJ1-1	CASSAGTRAFF	TGTGCCAGCAGTGCCGGGACTCGCGCTTTCTTT
NA	TRBV27	NA	TRBJ1-2	CASSLSGSSNYGYTF	TGTGCCAGCAGTTTATCCGGGAGCTCTAACTATGGCTACACCTTC
NA	TRBV5-1	TRBD1	TRBJ1-4	CASSSGQGGLSPNEKLFF	TGCGCCAGCAGCTCCGGACAGGGGGGTCTTTCTCCTAATGAAAAACTGTTTTTT
NA	TRBV30	TRBD1	TRBJ2-7	CAWSTGGYEQYF	TGTGCCTGGAGTACAGGGGGTTACGAGCAGTACTTC
NA	TRBV29-1	TRBD2	TRBJ2-1	CSVVARDSLRLAGDQEQFF	TGCAGCGTTGTAGCTCGGGACAGTCTTAGACTAGCGGGAGATCAAGAGCAGTTCTTC
NA	TRBV4-3	TRBD1	TRBJ1-2	CASSQADRGKGYTF	TGCGCCAGCAGCCAAGCTGACAGGGGAAAAGGCTACACCTTC
NA	TRBV30	NA	TRBJ1-1	CAWSKSARDTEAFF	TGTGCCTGGAGTAAGTCTGCCAGGGACACTGAAGCTTTCTTT
few	TRBV19	NA	TRBJ2-1	CASSIRGPPYNEQFF	TGTGCCAGTAGTATCCGAGGGCCCCCTTACAATGAGCAGTTCTTC
NA	TRBV2	TRBD2	TRBJ2-7	CASSAGTSGTQEQYF	TGTGCCAGCAGTGCTGGGACTAGCGGGACTCAAGAGCAGTACTTC
NA	TRBV19	NA	TRBJ1-5	CASNYNSNQPQHF	TGTGCCAGTAACTATAATAGCAATCAGCCCCAGCATTTT
NA	TRBV7-2	TRBD2	TRBJ2-7	CASSLGPAYSGRAQSEQYF	TGTGCCAGCAGCTTAGGACCCGCGTACAGCGGGAGGGCCCAAAGCGAGCAGTACTTC
few	TRBV6-4	NA	TRBJ2-2	CASSADRLTGELFF	TGTGCCAGCAGCGCCGATCGACTCACCGGGGAGCTGTTTTTT
NA	TRBV19	TRBD2	TRBJ2-7	CASSPLAGSYEQYF	TGTGCCAGTAGTCCACTAGCGGGAAGCTACGAGCAGTACTTC
NA	TRBV27	TRBD1	TRBJ1-4	CASSQQGVLNEKLFF	TGTGCCAGCAGCCAACAGGGGGTGCTTAATGAAAAACTGTTTTTT
NA	TRBV30	NA	TRBJ2-7	CAWSWGDEQYF	TGTGCCTGGAGTTGGGGGGACGAGCAGTACTTC
NA	TRBV5-6	NA	TRBJ2-5	CASQREETQYF	TGTGCCAGCCAGCGAGAGGAGACCCAGTACTTC
few	TRBV5-1	NA	TRBJ1-2	CASSLAQEGYTF	TGCGCCAGCAGCTTGGCCCAGGAAGGCTACACCTTC
few	TRBV4-2	TRBD1	TRBJ1-1	CASSHRGQGGYMNTEAFF	TGTGCCAGCAGCCATCGAGGACAGGGCGGGTACATGAACACTGAAGCTTTCTTT
NA	TRBV4-2	NA	TRBJ2-5	CASSQVSFQVGETQYF	TGTGCCAGCAGCCAAGTCTCGTTCCAAGTCGGGGAGACCCAGTACTTC
once	TRBV6-1	TRBD1	TRBJ1-5	CASSGGQGTYYNQPQHF	TGTGCCAGCAGTGGAGGACAGGGAACATATTACAATCAGCCCCAGCATTTT
NA	TRBV27	TRBD1	TRBJ1-1	CASSGDRNTEAFF	TGTGCCAGCAGTGGGGACAGGAACACTGAAGCTTTCTTT
NA	TRBV29-1	NA	TRBJ1-2	CSGSTDYGYTF	TGCAGCGGCTCGACAGATTATGGCTACACCTTC
NA	TRBV4-2	TRBD2	TRBJ2-3	CASSQRTSGSGADTQYF	TGTGCCAGCAGCCAACGGACTAGCGGGAGTGGCGCAGATACGCAGTATTTT
NA	TRBV28	NA	TRBJ1-2	CASRPGGGPLGEGGYTF	TGTGCCAGCAGGCCGGGGGGAGGGCCCCTTGGGGAAGGAGGCTACACCTTC
few	TRBV7-6	NA	TRBJ2-6	CASSSLSPPVSGANVLTF	TGTGCCAGCAGCTCCCTTAGCCCCCCGGTCTCTGGGGCCAACGTCCTGACTTTC
NA	TRBV5-1	TRBD2	TRBJ2-1	CASSRGLAGAGLNEQFF	TGCGCCAGCAGCCGGGGACTAGCGGGAGCGGGGCTCAATGAGCAGTTCTTC